This T cell receptor (beta chain) was identified in a study of blood T cell repertoires in COVID-19. Study-level background: Collection of acute and convalescent COVID-19 samples took place in the United States, Italy and Spain. PBMCs, B-cell-depleted T cells, or T cells were the source of the cDNA or gDNA that made up the material.

Germline V CDR1 and CDR2: MNHEY, SVGAGI. The CDR3 spans 15 residues. V was trimmed by 1 base and J by 5 bases, leaving 14 bases between them. Repertoires were generated with immunoSEQ multiplex PCR, while TCRdb's copy carries only in-frame clones and drops some. Of hundreds of thousands of clones listed, around 82% are singletons. The study drew participants aged roughly 18 to 95 years from 20 to 30 US areas. Categorization into cohorts depended on clinical history that participants reported. The receptor's source is a woman between 45 and 60 years old who had been exposed to COVID-19. Sequencing was carried out using PBMCs or T cells enriched from blood (not recorded which). This chain joins TRBV6-5 and TRBJ1-2; possible D gene TRBD1, 6 bases. The CDR3 reads CASSYFGRGKYGYTF. The DNA for the CDR3 is TGTGCCAGCAGTTACTTCGGCAGGGGAAAATATGGCTACACCTTC.